Each of the 17 T cell receptor beta chains below was sequenced from the same sample in a study of CD8 T cells in Susac syndrome. The RNA, 0.5 to 1 ug, was put through reverse transcription using random hexamers. TCRdb re-called the immunoSEQ multiplex PCR reads with MiXCR, one entry per CDR3 protein. Counted here are 80,000 or so distinct CDR3 sequences, approximately 94% occurring once; the ten biggest clones make up about 0.28%. The sample taken for sequencing was CD8+ T cells from PBMCs. These receptors were taken from a human donor in good health.

This chain connects TRBV6-6 to TRBJ2-7, with no clear D. V lost 6 bases, J lost 1 base, and 7 bases lay in between. The CDR3 runs 12 residues. From germline, CDR1 is MNHNY and CDR2 SVGAGI (reference sequence). CDR3 nucleotides: TGTGCCAGCAGGGACGGTTCCTACGAGCAGTACGTC. It is translated as CASRDGSYEQYV.

The rearrangement links TRBV29-1 to TRBJ2-1, with 10 bases aligning to TRBD1. The CDR3 loop spans 17 amino acids. J was trimmed by 3 bases and V by 7 bases; bases with no gene match: 15. CDR1 and CDR2 (germline): SQVTM, ANQGSEA. CDR3 coding DNA: TGCAGCGCCTGGGACAGGGGTTACGAAACGGACTACAATGAGCAGTTCTTC. This gives the protein CSAWDRGYETDYNEQFF.

The J gene is TRBJ2-7, the V gene TRBV28; D not resolved. The V and J ends lost 3 bases and 3 bases respectively, with 12 bases between them. The V gene's germline CDR1 is MDHEN and CDR2 SYDVKM. CDR3 length: 14 residues. CDR3 DNA: TGTGCCAGCAGTTTCCGAATCAGGAGCTACGAGCAGTACGTC. This gives the protein CASSFRIRSYEQYV.

The chain has TRBV12-3 or TRBV12-4 and TRBJ2-1, with 9 positions matching TRBD2. V was pared by 5 bases and J by 7 bases, with 9 bases of the junction left unmatched. CDR3 length: 15 residues. CDR3 nucleotides: TGTGCCAGCAGTCAAAGGACTAGCGTTAATAATGAGCAGTTCTTC. As protein: CASSQRTSVNNEQFF.

The chain couples TRBV12-3 or TRBV12-4 to TRBJ2-3; 8 bases match TRBD1. The V segment lost 4 bases and the J segment 0 bases; nucleotides outside the gene matches: 15. The CDR3 is made up of 19 amino acids. CDR3 in amino acids: CASSSPSGQVSLSTDTQYF. Written as DNA, the CDR3 is TGTGCCAGCAGTTCCCCCTCGGGACAGGTCTCTCTGAGCACAGATACGCAGTATTTT.

The chain links TRBV6-6 to TRBJ2-7; 8 bases are a match to TRBD2. The CDR3 totals 14 residues. With V trimmed by 2 bases and J by 4 bases, 4 bases remained unmatched. Germline-derived CDR1 and CDR2 are MNHNY and SVGAGI (reference sequence). The CDR3 region is CASSYPGRGYEQYV. DNA for the CDR3: TGTGCCAGCAGTTACCCCGGGAGGGGGTACGAGCAGTACGTC.

V and J are TRBV19 and TRBJ2-7, with a weak D call TRBD2 (8 bases). V was pared by 5 bases and J by 2 bases, with 13 bases between. This CDR3 comprises 14 residues. The germline V gene encodes CDR1 LNHDA and CDR2 SQIVND (reference sequence). The CDR3 spells CASSPGGLAYEQYV. CDR3 bases: TGTGCCAGTAGTCCAGGGGGACTAGCCTACGAGCAGTACGTC.

The chain combines TRBV5-4 with TRBJ2-7; D unresolved. The V gene lost 3 bases and the J gene lost 5 bases, with 6 bases spanning the gap. This CDR3 has 11 amino acids. Per the germline V gene, CDR1 is SGHNT and CDR2 is YYREEE (reference sequence). DNA for the CDR3: TGTGCCAGCAGCTCGGAAGACGAGCAGTACGTC. Residues: CASSSEDEQYV.

V is TRBV27 and J is TRBJ1-2; D gene unclear. Trimming took off 2 bases at V and 12 bases at J, with 16 bases between the two ends. CDR3 length equals 13 residues. CDR1 is MNHEY, CDR2 SMNVEV, per germline (reference sequence). The CDR3 nucleotides are TGTGCCAGCAGTTTAGGCAGGTTCGGGATCCACACCTTC. It codes for CASSLGRFGIHTF.

This sequence joins TRBV5-6 and TRBJ2-1; no clear D gene. The CDR3 has 13 amino acids. The V end lost 0 bases, the J end lost 7 bases, and 8 bases lay between the germline ends. CDR1 is SGHDT, CDR2 YYEEEE, per germline. CDR3 residues: CASSLGSSNEQFF. CDR3 in DNA: TGTGCCAGCAGCTTGGGGTCAAGTAATGAGCAGTTCTTC.

The CDR3 region has the DNA TGCGCCAGCACCAGGGGGAACACTGAAGCTTTCTTT. Its translation is CASTRGNTEAFF. The chain combines TRBV4-1 with TRBJ1-1; D perhaps matches TRBD1 (6 bases). V lost 7 bases to trimming and J lost 1 base, with 7 bases between them. Germline V CDR1 and CDR2: MGHRA, YSYEKL. This CDR3 is built from 12 residues.

This clonotype came up once. The CDR3 sequence: CASCPRAGLAEFYEQYF. The CDR3 DNA is TGTGCCAGCTGTCCGCGGGCGGGACTAGCGGAATTTTACGAGCAGTACTTC. The chain employs TRBV28 and TRBJ2-7, with 11 bases that match TRBD2. This CDR3 comprises 17 residues. Germline V gives CDR1 MDHEN, CDR2 SYDVKM. V shed 8 bases, J shed 4 bases, and the junction held 16 bases outside the gene matches.

The chain uses TRBV27 and TRBJ2-3; the D call may be TRBD1 or TRBD2 (6 bases each). Deletions cut 3 bases from V and 6 bases from J, with 19 bases between. Germline loops: CDR1 MNHEY, CDR2 SMNVEV (reference sequence). This CDR3 region has 16 residues. The CDR3 region has the DNA TGTGCCAGCAGTTTGTTTCCGGGGGCTGAACCGGATACGCAGTATTTT. Amino acid sequence: CASSLFPGAEPDTQYF.

The V and J genes are TRBV20-1 and TRBJ1-3; D unclear. The CDR3 contains 14 residues. V was pared by 6 bases and J by 0 bases, with 12 bases between. Germline V lookup: CDR1 DFQATT, CDR2 SNEGSKA (reference sequence). CDR3 sequence: CSAQETGSGNTIYF. CDR3 in DNA: TGCAGTGCCCAGGAGACCGGCTCTGGAAACACCATATATTTT.

Details on this clonotype: Germline and junction disagree at one end, which may indicate a read error. V gene TRBV29-1 combines with J gene TRBJ1-1; D is ambiguous. The CDR3 is 15 residues long. Per the germline V gene, CDR1 is SQVTM and CDR2 is ANQGSEA. CDR3 nucleotide sequence: TGCAGCGTTCAAGACGGGGTGGGCATGAACACTGAAGCTTTCTTT. Translating it yields CSVQDGVGMNTEAFF.

CDR3 loop: CASSVGQGNTGELFF. The DNA of the CDR3 is TGTGCCAGCAGCGTAGGACAGGGAAACACCGGGGAGCTGTTTTTT. The rearrangement links TRBV9 to TRBJ2-2, with 7 bases aligning to TRBD1. The CDR3 extends over 15 amino acids. Germline V lookup: CDR1 SGDLS, CDR2 YYNGEE. V was clipped by 0 bases and J by 2 bases; unmatched bases: 1.

The chain combines TRBV2 with TRBJ2-6, with D perhaps matching TRBD1 (6 bases). CDR3 size: 16 residues. Between the trimmed V and J ends, which lost 9 bases and 0 bases, there was a span of 15 bases. Germline V gene data show CDR1 as SNHLY and CDR2 as FYNNEI. The CDR3 region has the DNA TGTGCCAGTCCGGACAGTTCCCCCTCTGGGGCCAACGTCCTGACTTTC. The encoded protein is CASPDSSPSGANVLTF.